This T cell receptor (beta chain) was retrieved from a study of blood T cell repertoires in COVID-19. As for the study in general: Acute and convalescent COVID-19 samples came from the United States, Italy and Spain. The cDNA or gDNA used as material had been derived from T cells, B-cell-depleted T cells, or PBMCs.

Authors' processing steps: By means of reference gene primer amplification, nucleated cell counts were estimated. Only in-frame clones appear in the TCRdb table, and some are missing; sequencing was by immunoSEQ multiplex PCR. Clone size and the V and J calls come from that table; the DNA yielded D and trimming. The repertoire holds around 100,000 clones, with roughly 89% as singletons. V lost 3 bases and J lost 4; bases outside the gene matches: 4. Germline-derived CDR1 and CDR2 are KGHSH and LQKENI. The CDR3 covers 14 residues. The chain carries TRBV18 and TRBJ2-5; 8 bases are shared with TRBD1. This sequence originates from a human donor in a cohort sampled during active COVID-19. Sequencing was performed on peripheral blood. CDR3 bases: TGTGCCAGCTCACCGGACAGGGTGGGAGAGACCCAGTACTTC. Translated, it gives CASSPDRVGETQYF.